A selection of T cell receptor beta chains follows, all from one sample in a study of blood T cell repertoires in COVID-19. Generated by immunoSEQ multiplex PCR, the TCRdb table keeps only in-frame clones and is missing some. The sample consists of around 300,000 clones, around 89% of them appearing once. The specimen was peripheral blood. The receptor source for this set is a woman aged 45-60 years with active or convalescent COVID-19. The CDR3 runs from the conserved cysteine through the conserved F or W. Fields, in order: V gene, J gene, CDR3 protein.

V gene: TRBV19
J gene: TRBJ1-2
CDR3 protein: CASSKTAGALYGYTF

V gene: TRBV27
J gene: TRBJ2-1
CDR3 protein: CASSAPGTAYNEQFF

V gene: TRBV18
J gene: TRBJ2-1
CDR3 protein: CASSPPRGETEDYNEQFF

V gene: TRBV28
J gene: TRBJ1-2
CDR3 protein: CASRLRENYGYTF

V gene: TRBV18
J gene: TRBJ2-5
CDR3 protein: CASSPPNRLTSRETQYF

V gene: TRBV2
J gene: TRBJ2-7
CDR3 protein: CASRAGLVGEQYF

V gene: TRBV6-5
J gene: TRBJ1-3
CDR3 protein: CASSYSRQGENTIYF

V gene: TRBV7-8
J gene: TRBJ1-2
CDR3 protein: CASTKAVSQGGYTF

V gene: TRBV28
J gene: TRBJ1-2
CDR3 protein: CASSFLGDRELGNYGYTF

V gene: TRBV7-2
J gene: TRBJ2-2
CDR3 protein: CASSLVPGLENTGELFF

V gene: TRBV7-2
J gene: TRBJ1-5
CDR3 protein: CASSLFGGKSNQPQHF

V gene: TRBV5-4
J gene: TRBJ2-7
CDR3 protein: CASSLGSGRHDEQYF

V gene: TRBV19
J gene: TRBJ1-1
CDR3 protein: CASTLTGGGTEAFF

V gene: TRBV10-3
J gene: TRBJ2-4
CDR3 protein: CAISESAGLQRAQYF

V gene: TRBV18
J gene: TRBJ2-7
CDR3 protein: CASSRAGPEVKQYF

V gene: TRBV18
J gene: TRBJ2-7
CDR3 protein: CASSPPLAGGLSYEQYF

V gene: TRBV5-1
J gene: TRBJ1-5
CDR3 protein: CASSLAGGNQPQHF

V gene: TRBV14
J gene: TRBJ1-2
CDR3 protein: CASSQDLTGNYGYTF

V gene: TRBV7-2
J gene: TRBJ2-1
CDR3 protein: CASSLLPGGHEQFF

V gene: TRBV5-1
J gene: TRBJ2-3
CDR3 protein: CASSLRGEGTDTQYF

V gene: TRBV5-8
J gene: TRBJ1-4
CDR3 protein: CASSSSRLTNEKLFF

V gene: TRBV19
J gene: TRBJ2-7
CDR3 protein: CASSIAAGREQYF

V gene: TRBV4-1
J gene: TRBJ1-2
CDR3 protein: CASSFDSGYGYTF

V gene: TRBV4-2
J gene: TRBJ2-3
CDR3 protein: CASSQGVQGLPPTDTQYF

V gene: TRBV6-2/TRBV6-3
J gene: TRBJ2-1
CDR3 protein: CASSSRQYNEQFF

V gene: TRBV5-1
J gene: TRBJ2-1
CDR3 protein: CATSLGQGSYNEQFF

V gene: TRBV19
J gene: TRBJ1-3
CDR3 protein: CASSPNPQGLSGNTIYF

V gene: TRBV7-3
J gene: TRBJ1-3
CDR3 protein: CASSLQGPPGNTIYF

V gene: TRBV19
J gene: TRBJ2-3
CDR3 protein: CASSVGQGKGDTQYF

V gene: TRBV18
J gene: TRBJ1-5
CDR3 protein: CASSPPGPNQPQHF

V gene: TRBV7-9
J gene: TRBJ1-3
CDR3 protein: CASSSRGRGSGNTIYF

V gene: TRBV5-1
J gene: TRBJ2-7
CDR3 protein: CASSLEGQAYEQYF

V gene: TRBV29-1
J gene: TRBJ2-7
CDR3 protein: CSGSFSGAYEQYF

V gene: TRBV19
J gene: TRBJ2-3
CDR3 protein: CASSHLAGGDTQYF

V gene: TRBV5-4
J gene: TRBJ1-3
CDR3 protein: CASSLAGGGNTIYF

V gene: TRBV14
J gene: TRBJ2-7
CDR3 protein: CASSRGYEQYF

V gene: TRBV19
J gene: TRBJ1-3
CDR3 protein: CASSTQQGANTIYF

V gene: TRBV5-1
J gene: TRBJ2-2
CDR3 protein: CASSIGLAGGPNTGELFF

V gene: TRBV3-1/TRBV3-2
J gene: TRBJ2-7
CDR3 protein: CASSHEELAAAYEQYF

V gene: TRBV12-3/TRBV12-4
J gene: TRBJ1-1
CDR3 protein: CASRRQDLPTAFF

V gene: TRBV18
J gene: TRBJ1-2
CDR3 protein: CASSTGTGELVAGYTF

V gene: TRBV9
J gene: TRBJ2-6
CDR3 protein: CASSVGGGAGANVLTF

V gene: TRBV9
J gene: TRBJ1-1
CDR3 protein: CASSFTGNTEAFF

V gene: TRBV7-2
J gene: TRBJ1-1
CDR3 protein: CASRPYPTGGFGEGTEAFF

V gene: TRBV6-1
J gene: TRBJ2-3
CDR3 protein: CASSERLVDTQYF

V gene: TRBV19
J gene: TRBJ2-3
CDR3 protein: CASSGAGDTQYF

V gene: TRBV5-1
J gene: TRBJ2-5
CDR3 protein: CASSPRGGQARRETQYF

V gene: TRBV19
J gene: TRBJ2-7
CDR3 protein: CASSMDRGPTYEQYF

V gene: TRBV16
J gene: TRBJ2-3
CDR3 protein: CASSQTATGGADTQYF

V gene: TRBV12-3/TRBV12-4
J gene: TRBJ2-7
CDR3 protein: CASSLGSGSEQYF

V gene: TRBV18
J gene: TRBJ2-2
CDR3 protein: CASSPRFLGGDFRSNNTGELFF

V gene: TRBV9
J gene: TRBJ2-1
CDR3 protein: CASSVALSGGADNEQFF

V gene: TRBV6-1
J gene: TRBJ1-5
CDR3 protein: CASSSGDSNQPQHF

V gene: TRBV5-1
J gene: TRBJ1-4
CDR3 protein: CASSSELQGEKLFF

V gene: TRBV7-9
J gene: TRBJ2-1
CDR3 protein: CASSLGGTGGHNEQFF

V gene: TRBV7-8
J gene: TRBJ1-2
CDR3 protein: CASSLVRVGLNYGYTF

V gene: TRBV7-2
J gene: TRBJ2-7
CDR3 protein: CASRTTSGTYEQYF